One TCR beta chain is described in this entry. The antigen it recognizes is unknown. Sequencing ends 3 residues short of the CDR3 end; the germline J gene provides the rest. The entry originates in a study of T cells in women clearing cervical HPV infection (dated by TCRdb to the late 2010s). Regarding the research as a whole: The cases were 20 to 25 women with histologically confirmed HPV16-related CIN3 or worse, and 2 of these cases were invasive cancers. Five blinded duplicates per group were added as quality controls, so that 60 or so samples were obtained: around 50 participants and around 10 replicates. A median age of around 35 years was observed in cases versus 38 to 45 in controls, and no significant differences in baseline characteristics were found. Cases and controls were matched on age within five years and on year of sample collection. Among cases, blood sampling occurred a median of about 160 days after lesion detection, with an interquartile range of about 85 to 200 days. Blood from cases was collected at the visit at which the lesion was first identified, whereas blood from controls was collected once infection was no longer detected. Because only a few women had HLA typing data, the possibility that HLA type acted as a confounder could not be ruled out. In the parent cohort, some 11,000 women aged 18 or older were enrolled in Guanacaste, Costa Rica, during 1993 to 1994 and then followed for less than 8 years. An exploratory proof-of-principle case-control study, nested within the Guanacaste HPV Natural History Study in Costa Rica, was conducted to compare TCR repertoires across cervical HPV16 outcomes. The roughly 27 controls were women who cleared a single incident HPV16 infection within 12 months without developing precancer or cancer.

Every participant had a single incident cervical HPV16 infection, and women with prevalent HPV16 infections were excluded. Cervical HPV DNA was detected with MY09/MY11 PCR, and genotyping was done with dot-blot hybridization. Approximately 15 mL of heparinized blood were centrifuged, and the buffy coat was aliquoted, frozen at -30°C, then stored at -80°C. Genomic DNA was extracted from buffy coat specimens using QIAGEN kits. Study-level results and caveats: Across sequencing depths, CIN3+ cases showed significantly higher TCR repertoire richness than controls, but evenness did not differ between the groups. Random forest classifiers combining richness and V gene abundances distinguished cases from controls with an estimated AUC of approximately 0.83. The cross-sectional design could not show whether the associations came before the infection or were a result of it, and neither effector/memory subsets nor HPV-specific T cells were isolated. TRBV6-7 relative abundance was lower in cases than in controls (around 0.11% versus 0.15%; Bonferroni P = 0.0008). Because the number of T cells per sample was unknown, the richness differences could reflect varying T-cell content rather than repertoire biology.

CDR1 and CDR2 are drawn from the germline V gene (reference sequence): WNHNN, SYGVQD. After removal of 3 bases from V and 0 bases from J, the junction retains 3 bases not matched to a gene. From cysteine to phenylalanine, the CDR3 is 16 amino acids long. The DNA covers only part of the CDR3, 39 bases in frame from base 1. TCR beta CDR3 regions were amplified by multiplex PCR using the immunoSEQ assay from an average of approximately 1,200 ng genomic DNA per sample. Primer bias was corrected in the assay by using a complete synthetic TCR repertoire to establish an amplification baseline. The amplicons were sequenced on the Illumina platform. For the original study's pipeline: Error correction of the sequences involved clustering with frequency ratios plus a modified nearest-neighbor algorithm, after which the sequences were analyzed in the immunoSEQ Analyzer using IMGT gene definitions. At each rarefaction depth, TCR richness and evenness were averaged across 20 rarefaction repeats, and any sample with fewer sequences than the depth was left out. Wilcoxon rank sum tests with FDR correction were used to compare V, D and J gene relative abundances between the groups. An intraclass correlation of roughly 95% for TCR richness and an average of around 76% across approximately 63 gene segments were obtained from the blinded duplicates. TCRdb limited this immuneACCESS table to in-frame rearrangements with V and J called. A share of clones is missing; checked studies link under half to unresolved V genes, and the rest is unexplained. The V and J calls and the clone size are those of that table, but D and trimming were determined from the DNA. For this sample, the table gives some 14,000 clones. The ten biggest clones cover roughly 20% of the sample.

The sequence came from a woman aged 18 to 75 with a cervical HPV16 infection that either progressed to CIN3+ or cleared (not recorded which). Sample: blood buffy coat. The chain joins TRBV10-1 to TRBJ2-1; 9 of the junction bases match TRBD2. CDR3 bases read: TGCGCCAGCAGTGAAGGCGGGGGGGCCTCCTACAATGAG. Translation gives CASSEGGGASYNE. The CDR3 reads in full as CASSEGGGASYNEQFF.